The rows below give T cell receptor beta chains drawn from one sample of a study of response to subunit inactivated influenza vaccine. Using its own MiXCR run on the RT-PCR reads, TCRdb lists one record per CDR3 protein. Here the sample spans 550,000 to 600,000 distinct CDR3 sequences, about an eighth being singletons. This specimen consisted of PBMCs from blood, obtained on the day of vaccination. The source of these receptors is a man aged 50-59 years who received an inactivated influenza vaccine. The conserved cysteine and the conserved F or W are not part of the CDR3 here.

TRBV5-1 ATSLESGANVLT
TRBV7-2 ASSLGWGRSKNIQY
TRBV3-1 ASTKELTGASTGELF
TRBV7-6 ASSPTVQNTEAF
TRBV10-3 AISESGQGVYEQY
TRBV6-5 ASSYGYSAETQY
TRBV12-3/TRBV12-4 ASMGNYSYEQY
TRBV29-1 SVAPLDTQY
TRBV20-1 SAVGTVETQY
TRBV29-1 SVDGWGDYNEQF
TRBV12-3/TRBV12-4 ASSGGAGSYGYT
TRBV28 ASRMTGQAYEQY
TRBV9 ASSARDYLYNEQF
TRBV20-1 SAMTGFTEAF
TRBV7-2 ASSTSPLVGYNEQF
TRBV9 ASSVGVSSTDTQY
TRBV7-2 ASSSASAYTGELF
TRBV28 ASSDRAAQY
TRBV20-1 SARAKGTSYNEQF
TRBV12-3/TRBV12-4 ASRLQHSGANVLT
TRBV7-9 ASSPRGLAGVEQY
TRBV5-1 ASSQQVTDTQY
TRBV11-2 ASSLERLGYGYT
TRBV29-1 SVVIQGAGGNTIY
TRBV18 ASKLGGGSYNEQF
TRBV19 ASSIDRVADTYEQY
TRBV25-1 ASSVQGGPKNIQY
TRBV5-1 ASSFSGRRQETQY
TRBV5-1 ASSPGIGNTIY
TRBV20-1 SATSSGTNTGELF
TRBV12-3/TRBV12-4 ASRDGTGEQY
TRBV20-1 SAAKVAGGLSTDTQY
TRBV5-5 ASSLRPNSGELF
TRBV25-1 ASSGGQRYYEQY
TRBV27 ASSLSISGEPYEQY
TRBV7-8 ASSPRRQGPSTGELF
TRBV4-1 ASSQDWGKQDQPQH
TRBV25-1 ASSALDEQY
TRBV20-1 SARDPLVSMAYEQY
TRBV24-1 ATSDTTRGAGTRGEQF
TRBV7-9 ASSPRGLAGPYNEQF
TRBV5-5 ASSLAGGSQTGELF
TRBV24-1 ATSDTSGGPSDTQY
TRBV7-3 ASSQDLASNEQY
TRBV5-1 ASSLSAGRYEQY
TRBV9 ASSESQEDEQF
TRBV4-1 ASSQGRTLAYNEQF
TRBV15 ATSTKRQGRAF
TRBV9 ASSREAVRYTDTQY
TRBV12-3/TRBV12-4 ASSLGTEPYEQY
TRBV10-3 AISFRASGGTDTQY
TRBV9 ASSVGGGRNYEQY
TRBV5-1 ASSLHVAMGETQY
TRBV5-1 ASSLTGGNYEQY
TRBV7-3 ASSPGHTGEQF
TRBV11-2 ASSFTETEAF
TRBV20-1 SPGPWTYEQY
TRBV9 ASSVEGFSPPLH
TRBV3-1 ASSPSPGQGDSSTDTQY